The source of this T cell receptor beta chain is a study of blood T cells in healthy people across ages. General study findings and limits: Naive T cell percentage showed a strong correlation with TCR beta diversity. Measured against age, TCR beta diversity per million T cells decreased in a roughly linear manner.

To note about this clonotype: Its specificity is unknown.

Germline V gives CDR1 SGHTA, CDR2 FQGNSA. This CDR3 spans 15 amino acids. V lost 5 bases and J 7 bases, leaving 18 bases between the germline ends. A sample-barcoded 5' primer and a J-beta primer mix were used in a second PCR of roughly 7 to 12 cycles. With 12 random nucleotides, a template-switch adaptor tagged each individual cDNA molecule. TCRdb ran MiXCR on the 5' RACE reads and lists one entry per CDR3 protein. The sample contains 790,000 or so distinct CDR3 sequences, approximately 60% of which appear only once. The specimen sequenced was blood. The source is a man aged 35 to 55 in good health. The chain uses TRBV7-2 and TRBJ1-5, with D hard to call. CDR3 residues: CASSPSLGTGQPQHF. CDR3 nucleotide sequence: TGTGCCAGCAGCCCATCCCTCGGAACGGGACAGCCCCAGCATTTT.